This T cell receptor beta chain was identified during a study of human T cells and chemical hapten exposure. Trimming at V came to 0 bases and at J to 9 bases, leaving 5 bases not matched to a gene. The CDR3 runs to 13 residues. Germline CDR1 reads GTSNPN; CDR2 reads SVGIG (reference sequence). Sample time point: pre-sensitization, week 0. Treatment: therapeutic diphenylcyclopropenone sensitization with weekly scalp DPC. Via MiXCR, TCRdb re-called the RACE reads, giving one row per CDR3 protein. Of around 95,000 distinct CDR3 sequences listed, approximately 10% are singletons. This sample comprised whole blood, obtained in connection with sensitization to the hapten diphenylcyclopropenone (DPC). This sequence originates from a woman in her sixties or seventies with alopecia areata. Some clones in this sample may be carry-over from other donors' samples. V usage is TRBV30 and J usage is TRBJ2-1; 7 bases agree with TRBD2. This chain's CDR3 is CAWSVRLAVEQFF. CDR3 nucleotides: TGTGCCTGGAGTGTAAGACTAGCTGTTGAGCAGTTCTTC. Filled out from reference TRBV30 and TRBJ2-1, the complete variable domain reads SQTIHQWPATLVQPVGSPLSLECTVEGTSNPNLYWYRQAAGRGLQLLFYSVGIGQISSEVPQNLSASRPQDRQFILSSKKLLLSDSGFYLCAWSVRLAVEQFFGPGTRLTVL.